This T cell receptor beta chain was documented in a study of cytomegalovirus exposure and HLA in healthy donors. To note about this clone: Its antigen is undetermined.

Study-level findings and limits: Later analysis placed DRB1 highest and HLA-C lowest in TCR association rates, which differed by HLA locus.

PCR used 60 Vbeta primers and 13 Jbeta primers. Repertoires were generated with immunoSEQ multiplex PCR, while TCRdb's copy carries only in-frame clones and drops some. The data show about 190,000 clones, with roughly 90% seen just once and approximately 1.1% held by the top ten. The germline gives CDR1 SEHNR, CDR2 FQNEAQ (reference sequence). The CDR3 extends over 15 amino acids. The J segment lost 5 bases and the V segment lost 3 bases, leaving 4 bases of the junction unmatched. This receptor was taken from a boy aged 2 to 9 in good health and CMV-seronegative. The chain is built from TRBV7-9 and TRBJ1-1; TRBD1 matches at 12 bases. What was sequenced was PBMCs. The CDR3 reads CASSFGTGGLTEAFF. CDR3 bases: TGTGCCAGCAGCTTTGGGACAGGGGGCTTGACTGAAGCTTTCTTT.